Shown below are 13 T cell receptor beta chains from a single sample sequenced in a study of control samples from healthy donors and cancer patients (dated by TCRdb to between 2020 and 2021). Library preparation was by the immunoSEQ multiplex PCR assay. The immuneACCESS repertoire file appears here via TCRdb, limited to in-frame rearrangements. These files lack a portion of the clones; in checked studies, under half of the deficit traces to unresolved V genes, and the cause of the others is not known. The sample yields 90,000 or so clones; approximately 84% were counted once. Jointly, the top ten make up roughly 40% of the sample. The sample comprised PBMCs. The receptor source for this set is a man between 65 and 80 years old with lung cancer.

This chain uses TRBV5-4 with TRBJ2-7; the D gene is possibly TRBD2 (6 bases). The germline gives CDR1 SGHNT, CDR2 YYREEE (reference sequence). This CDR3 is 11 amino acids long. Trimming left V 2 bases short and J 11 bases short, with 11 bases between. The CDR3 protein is CASSFGGDEYF. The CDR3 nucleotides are TGTGCCAGCAGCTTTGGAGGGGATGAGTACTTC. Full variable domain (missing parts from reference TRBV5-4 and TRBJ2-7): ETGVTQSPTHLIKTRGQQVTLRCSSQSGHNTVSWYQQALGQGPQFIFQYYREEENGRGNFPPRFSGLQFPNYSSELNVNALELDDSALYLCASSFGGDEYFGPGTRLTVT.

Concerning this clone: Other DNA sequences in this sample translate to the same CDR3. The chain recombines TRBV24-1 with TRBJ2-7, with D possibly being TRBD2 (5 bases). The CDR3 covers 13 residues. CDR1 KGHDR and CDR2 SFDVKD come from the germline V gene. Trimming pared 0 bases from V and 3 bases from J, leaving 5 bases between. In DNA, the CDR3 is TGTGCCACCAGTGATTTGCGGGGCTACGAGCAGTACTTC. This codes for CATSDLRGYEQYF.

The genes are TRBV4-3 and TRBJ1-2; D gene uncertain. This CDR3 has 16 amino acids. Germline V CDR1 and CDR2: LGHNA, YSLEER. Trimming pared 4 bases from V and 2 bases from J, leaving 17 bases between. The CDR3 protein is CASSLGMGYPNYGYTF. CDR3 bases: TGCGCCAGCAGCCTGGGAATGGGGTACCCAAACTATGGCTACACCTTC.

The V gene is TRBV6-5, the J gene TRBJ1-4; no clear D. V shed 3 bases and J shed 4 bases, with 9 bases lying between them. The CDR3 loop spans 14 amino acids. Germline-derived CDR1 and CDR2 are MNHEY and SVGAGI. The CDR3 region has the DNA TGTGCCAGCAGTTATTCCGGGGTTAATGAAAAACTGTTTTTT. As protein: CASSYSGVNEKLFF.

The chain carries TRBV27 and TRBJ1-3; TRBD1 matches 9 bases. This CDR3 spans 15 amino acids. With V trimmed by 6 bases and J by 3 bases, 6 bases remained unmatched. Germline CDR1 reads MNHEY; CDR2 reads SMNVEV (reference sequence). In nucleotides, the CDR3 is TGTGCCAGCAGATGGTGGACAGGGGATGGAAACACCATATATTTT. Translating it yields CASRWWTGDGNTIYF.

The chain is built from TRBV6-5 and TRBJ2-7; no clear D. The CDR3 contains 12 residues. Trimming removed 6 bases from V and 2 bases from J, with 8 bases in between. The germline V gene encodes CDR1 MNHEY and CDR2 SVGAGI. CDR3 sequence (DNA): TGTGCCAGCAGCTTTCAAACCTACGAGCAGTACTTC. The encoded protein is CASSFQTYEQYF.

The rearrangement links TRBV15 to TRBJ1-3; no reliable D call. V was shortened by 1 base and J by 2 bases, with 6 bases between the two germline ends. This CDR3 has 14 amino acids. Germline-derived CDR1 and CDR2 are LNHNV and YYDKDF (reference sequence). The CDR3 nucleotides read TGTGCCACCAGCAGAGCCGGGACTGGAAACACCATATATTTT. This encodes CATSRAGTGNTIYF.

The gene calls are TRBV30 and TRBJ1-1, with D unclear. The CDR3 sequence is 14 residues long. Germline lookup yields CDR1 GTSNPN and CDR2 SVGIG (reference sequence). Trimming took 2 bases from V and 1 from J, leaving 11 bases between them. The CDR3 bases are TGTGCCTGGAGTTGGTCACAGAAGAACACTGAAGCTTTCTTT. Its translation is CAWSWSQKNTEAFF.

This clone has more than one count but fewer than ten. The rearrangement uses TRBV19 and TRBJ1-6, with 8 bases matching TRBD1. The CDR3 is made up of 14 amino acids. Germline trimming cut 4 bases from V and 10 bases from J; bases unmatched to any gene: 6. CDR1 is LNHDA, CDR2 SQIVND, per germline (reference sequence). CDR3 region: CASSTNRGESPLHF. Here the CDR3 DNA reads TGTGCCAGTAGTACCAACAGGGGGGAATCACCCCTCCACTTT.

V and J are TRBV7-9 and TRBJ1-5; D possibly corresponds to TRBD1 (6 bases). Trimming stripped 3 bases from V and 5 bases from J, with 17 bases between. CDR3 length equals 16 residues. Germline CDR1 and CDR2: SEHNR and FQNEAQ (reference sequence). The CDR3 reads CASSFSGGWGDQPQHF. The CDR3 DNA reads TGTGCCAGCAGCTTCTCTGGGGGCTGGGGTGATCAGCCCCAGCATTTT.

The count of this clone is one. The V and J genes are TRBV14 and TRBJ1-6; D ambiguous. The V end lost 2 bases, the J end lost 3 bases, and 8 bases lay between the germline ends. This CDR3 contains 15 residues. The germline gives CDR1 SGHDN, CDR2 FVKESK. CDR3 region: CASSQSRSYNSPLHF. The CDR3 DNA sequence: TGTGCCAGCAGCCAATCCAGGAGCTATAATTCACCCCTCCACTTT.

CDR3 sequence: CAWRRTLNYGYTF. The CDR3 DNA reads TGTGCCTGGAGAAGGACACTTAACTATGGCTACACCTTC. The chain links TRBV30 to TRBJ1-2, with D possibly matching TRBD1 (5 bases). Trimming removed 3 bases from V and 1 base from J, with 9 bases in between. The CDR3 runs 13 residues. Germline V gene data show CDR1 as GTSNPN and CDR2 as SVGIG (reference sequence).

The CDR3 DNA reads TGTGCCAGCAGCTCGTGGGGGGTGGTCCCGTCGGAGACCCAGTACTTC. This translates into CASSSWGVVPSETQYF. This chain connects TRBV4-2 to TRBJ2-5, with a tentative D call TRBD2 (6 bases). V dropped 5 bases and J dropped 5 bases, with 21 bases sitting between them. The CDR3 spans 16 residues. The germline CDR1 and CDR2 sequences are LGHNA and YNFKEQ.